This T cell receptor (beta chain) comes out of a study of T cells after posttransplantation cyclophosphamide. The data were produced by immunoSEQ multiplex PCR, yet TCRdb's version contains in-frame clones alone and is incomplete. There are about 38,000 clones in the sample, none observed a single time. V dropped 2 bases and J dropped 4; count of bases not matched to a gene: 2. The CDR3 has 13 amino acids. Germline V gives CDR1 SGHDT, CDR2 YYEEEE. Whole-study results and caveats: Donor-recipient repertoire similarity was low at 1-2 months, rising over year one.

This clone was observed at least ten times. The antigen is not known. This chain links TRBV5-6 with TRBJ2-5, with 7 bases fitting TRBD1. Sequenced: PBMCs. This TCR was sampled from a man aged 50 to 59 in good health, CMV-negative, and a related stem cell transplant donor. CDR3 loop: CASSFRDRETQYF. CDR3 bases: TGTGCCAGCAGCTTCCGGGACAGAGAGACCCAGTACTTC.